Shown below are 2 T cell receptor beta chains from a single sample sequenced in a study of blood T cell repertoires in COVID-19. TCRdb's copy holds only in-frame clones and misses some; the assay was immunoSEQ multiplex PCR. The sample shows 15,000 to 20,000 clones, about 88% of them seen only once. The sample consisted of peripheral blood. The receptors originated from a man aged 70 or older with acute or convalescent COVID-19.

The chain recombines TRBV3-1 (or the pseudogene TRBV3-2) with TRBJ1-3; possible D gene TRBD1, 6 bases. Germline assignment: CDR1 LGHDT and CDR2 YNNKEL (reference sequence). The germline V and J ends were trimmed by 5 bases and 0 bases, with 23 bases remaining between them. The CDR3 has 19 amino acids. The CDR3 DNA reads as TGTGCCAGCAGCGCAGCCTCCCGACAGGACCCACTCTCTGGAAACACCATATATTTT. This sequence encodes CASSAASRQDPLSGNTIYF.

This rearrangement joins TRBV6-5 to TRBJ1-5, with 8 bases lining up with TRBD1. This CDR3 has 13 residues. Germline V CDR1 and CDR2: MNHEY, SVGAGI. The ends lost 4 bases at V and 5 bases at J; junction bases unmatched: 1. The CDR3 region is CASSSDRDQPQHF. In DNA, the CDR3 is TGTGCCAGCAGTTCGGACAGGGATCAGCCCCAGCATTTT.